Listed below are T cell receptor beta chains from one sample, sequenced in a study of patients and donors after allogeneic stem cell transplantation. TCRdb reprocessed the RT-PCR reads with MiXCR, giving one entry per CDR3 protein. The sample consists of over 150,000 distinct CDR3 sequences, 41% of them appearing once. Source material: blood, either unsorted or a sorted T cell fraction (not recorded which). The receptors come from a human donor who was either an allogeneic HSCT recipient or a stem cell or donor lymphocyte infusion donor (not recorded which). It is not recorded whose cells these are; they may come from a transplant donor. Each CDR3 is given with its conserved first and last residue. The order of the fields is clone size, J gene, V gene, D gene, CDR3 length, CDR3 protein, CDR3 DNA. D genes are given only for firm matches. Clone size is stated in some rows and not others, as once, few, many or a class when expanded.

>-|TRBJ1-2|TRBV7-2|-|14
CASSLEVGSYGYTF
TGTGCCAGCAGCTTAGAGGTCGGCTCCTATGGCTACACCTTC
>-|TRBJ2-7|TRBV5-1|-|18
CASSLVLEPGRRGYEQYF
TGCGCCAGCAGCTTGGTCCTCGAACCGGGACGCCGAGGTTACGAGCAGTACTTC
>-|TRBJ2-3|TRBV12-3/TRBV12-4|TRBD2|13
CASSPRESNTQYF
TGTGCCAGCAGCCCGCGGGAGTCCAATACGCAGTATTTT
>few|TRBJ2-1|TRBV29-1|TRBD2|16
CSVLRAGASRYNEQFF
TGCAGCGTCCTTAGGGCGGGAGCGTCTCGTTACAATGAGCAGTTCTTC
>few|TRBJ2-2|TRBV9|TRBD2|17
CASSRLAGGANTGELFF
TGTGCCAGCAGCCGACTAGCGGGAGGGGCGAACACCGGGGAGCTGTTTTTT
>few|TRBJ2-3|TRBV29-1|-|13
CSVDRGSTDTQYF
TGCAGCGTTGATAGGGGTAGCACAGATACGCAGTATTTT
>-|TRBJ1-1|TRBV4-3|-|15
CASSQDRTAFTEAFF
TGCGCCAGCAGCCAAGACCGGACAGCCTTCACTGAAGCTTTCTTT
>-|TRBJ2-7|TRBV10-3|TRBD1|14
CAISVRQGPYEQYF
TGTGCCATCAGTGTTCGACAGGGACCCTACGAGCAGTACTTC
>-|TRBJ2-5|TRBV5-1|-|14
CASSYGTSQETQYF
TGCGCCAGCAGCTACGGGACATCCCAAGAGACCCAGTACTTC
>-|TRBJ1-1|TRBV29-1|-|12
CSAYRANTEAFF
TGCAGCGCCTACAGGGCGAACACTGAAGCTTTCTTT
>few|TRBJ2-4|TRBV7-8|-|13
CASSSYLGGYSYF
TGTGCCAGCAGCTCCTACCTTGGTGGCTATTCGTACTTC
>few|TRBJ2-7|TRBV12-3/TRBV12-4|-|13
CASSFGGYYEQYF
TGTGCCAGCAGTTTTGGGGGTTACTACGAGCAGTACTTC
>few|TRBJ1-2|TRBV28|-|15
CASRTTHGANYGYTF
TGTGCCAGCAGAACCACCCACGGAGCTAACTATGGCTACACCTTC
>-|TRBJ2-1|TRBV9|-|13
CASRGQDSNEQFF
TGTGCCAGCCGTGGGCAGGATTCTAATGAGCAGTTCTTC
>few|TRBJ1-2|TRBV29-1|-|13
CSARDVADYGYTF
TGCAGCGCCAGGGACGTTGCTGACTATGGCTACACCTTC
>few|TRBJ1-4|TRBV4-3|-|13
CASSQVLREKLFF
TGCGCCAGCAGCCAGGTTTTACGTGAAAAACTGTTTTTT
>few|TRBJ1-1|TRBV7-8|-|15
CASSTPRGMNTEDFF
TGTGCCAGCAGCACACCCAGGGGAATGAACACTGAAGATTTCTTT
>few|TRBJ1-3|TRBV10-3|-|16
CAISESIRRVGNTIYF
TGTGCCATCAGTGAGTCGATTCGGCGAGTTGGAAACACCATATATTTT
>few|TRBJ2-2|TRBV11-3|-|16
CASTTGDSGNTGELFF
TGTGCCAGCACCACTGGGGATAGCGGGAACACCGGGGAGCTGTTTTTT
>-|TRBJ1-3|TRBV6-5|-|14
CASGESRAGNTIYF
TGTGCCAGCGGGGAATCCAGGGCTGGAAACACCATATATTTT
>few|TRBJ1-5|TRBV6-5|-|14
CASSYGHSNQPQHF
TGTGCCAGCAGTTACGGGCATAGCAATCAGCCCCAGCATTTT
>once|TRBJ2-4|TRBV7-9|-|13
CASLGQNLNIQYF
TGTGCCAGCCTCGGACAGAACCTAAACATTCAGTACTTC
>few|TRBJ2-1|TRBV29-1|-|13
CSVSIDGYNEQFF
TGCAGCGTCTCAATTGACGGATACAATGAGCAGTTCTTC
>-|TRBJ2-1|TRBV20-1|TRBD2|14
CSANPSGRNLWQFF
TGCAGTGCCAATCCGAGCGGGAGAAATCTGTGGCAGTTCTTC
>few|TRBJ1-5|TRBV7-2|-|15
CASSATGPGSQPQHF
TGTGCCAGCAGCGCCACGGGGCCCGGTAGTCAGCCCCAGCATTTT
>-|TRBJ1-1|TRBV9|TRBD1|16
CASSVGLGTGGTEAFF
TGTGCCAGCAGCGTAGGCCTCGGGACAGGGGGCACTGAAGCTTTCTTT
>-|TRBJ1-1|TRBV7-3|-|13
CASSPFGIESAFF
TGTGCCAGCAGCCCCTTCGGGATAGAGAGTGCTTTCTTT
>few|TRBJ1-5|TRBV10-3|-|14
CAISELPGQQPQHF
TGTGCCATCAGTGAGCTCCCGGGACAACAGCCCCAGCATTTT
>-|TRBJ1-1|TRBV4-3|TRBD1|16
CASSHPGQTVNTEAFF
TGCGCCAGCAGCCATCCGGGACAGACGGTGAACACTGAAGCTTTCTTT
>many|TRBJ1-2|TRBV6-1|-|13
CASSEKGNYGYTF
TGTGCCAGCAGTGAAAAGGGCAACTATGGCTACACCTTC
>-|TRBJ2-3|TRBV3-1|-|12
CASSQGSDTQYF
TGTGCCAGCAGCCAGGGGTCAGATACGCAGTATTTT